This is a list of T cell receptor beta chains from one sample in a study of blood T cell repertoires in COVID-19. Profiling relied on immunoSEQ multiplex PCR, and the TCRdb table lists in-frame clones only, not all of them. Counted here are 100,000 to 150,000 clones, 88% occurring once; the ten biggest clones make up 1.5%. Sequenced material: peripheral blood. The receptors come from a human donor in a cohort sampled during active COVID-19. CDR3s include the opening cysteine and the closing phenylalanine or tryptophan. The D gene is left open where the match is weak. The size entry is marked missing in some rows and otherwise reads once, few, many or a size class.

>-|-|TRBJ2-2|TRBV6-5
CASSYQITGELFF
TGTGCCAGCAGTTACCAGATCACCGGGGAGCTGTTTTTT
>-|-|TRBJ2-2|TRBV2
CASSEWVGRNTGELFF
TGTGCCAGCAGTGAATGGGTGGGGCGGAACACCGGGGAGCTGTTTTTT
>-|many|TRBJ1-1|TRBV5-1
CASNDRLNTEAFF
TGCGCCAGCAATGACAGACTGAACACTGAAGCTTTCTTT
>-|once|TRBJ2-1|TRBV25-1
CASSATGGYTYNEQFF
TGTGCCAGCAGTGCAACGGGGGGCTATACCTACAATGAGCAGTTCTTC
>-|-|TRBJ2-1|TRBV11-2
CASSLVGLAPEQFF
TGTGCCAGCAGCTTAGTTGGCCTGGCCCCAGAGCAGTTCTTC
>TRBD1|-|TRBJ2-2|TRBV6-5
CATQGANTGELFF
TGTGCCACACAGGGGGCTAACACCGGGGAGCTGTTTTTT
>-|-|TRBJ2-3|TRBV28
CASSLTVGGTDTQYF
TGTGCCAGCAGTCTGACAGTAGGGGGAACAGATACGCAGTATTTT
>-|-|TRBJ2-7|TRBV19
CASSTGGWEQYF
TGTGCCAGTAGTACGGGTGGTTGGGAGCAGTACTTC
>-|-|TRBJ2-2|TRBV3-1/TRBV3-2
CASSQARVSVGGELFF
TGTGCCAGCAGCCAAGCGCGAGTTAGCGTAGGCGGGGAGCTGTTTTTT
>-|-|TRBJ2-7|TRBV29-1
CSVETGLYEQYF
TGCAGCGTTGAAACAGGGCTGTACGAGCAGTACTTC
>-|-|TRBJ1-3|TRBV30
CAWSSGNSGNTIYF
TGTGCCTGGAGCTCGGGTAACTCTGGAAACACCATATATTTT